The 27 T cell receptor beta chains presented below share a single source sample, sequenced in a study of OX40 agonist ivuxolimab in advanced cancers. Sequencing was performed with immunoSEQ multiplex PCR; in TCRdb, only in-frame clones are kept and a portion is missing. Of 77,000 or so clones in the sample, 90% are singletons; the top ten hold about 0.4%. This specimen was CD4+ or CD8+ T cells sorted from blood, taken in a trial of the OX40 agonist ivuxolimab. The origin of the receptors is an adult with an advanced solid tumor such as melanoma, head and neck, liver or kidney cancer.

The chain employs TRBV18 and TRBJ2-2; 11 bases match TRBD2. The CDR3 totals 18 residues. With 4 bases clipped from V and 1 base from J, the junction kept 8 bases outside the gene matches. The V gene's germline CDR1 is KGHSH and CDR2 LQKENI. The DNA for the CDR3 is TGTGCCAGCTCACAGGGACTAGCGGAAATTTTGAACACCGGGGAGCTGTTTTTT. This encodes CASSQGLAEILNTGELFF.

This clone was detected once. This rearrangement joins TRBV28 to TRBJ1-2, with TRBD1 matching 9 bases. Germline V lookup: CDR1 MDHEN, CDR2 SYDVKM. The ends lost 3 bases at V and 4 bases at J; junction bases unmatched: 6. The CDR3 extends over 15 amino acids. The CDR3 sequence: CASSLLETGGYGYTF. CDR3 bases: TGTGCCAGCAGTTTGTTGGAGACAGGGGGCTATGGCTACACCTTC.

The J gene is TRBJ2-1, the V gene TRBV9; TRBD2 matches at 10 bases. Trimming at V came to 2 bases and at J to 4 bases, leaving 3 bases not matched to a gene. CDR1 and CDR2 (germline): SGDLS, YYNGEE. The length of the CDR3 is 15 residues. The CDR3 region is CASSVTTSGYNEQFF. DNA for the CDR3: TGTGCCAGCAGCGTGACGACTAGCGGGTACAATGAGCAGTTCTTC.

CDR3 residues: CASSLTSGNGNTIYF. CDR3 coding DNA: TGCGCCAGCAGCTTGACGTCAGGGAATGGAAACACCATATATTTT. The chain links TRBV5-1 to TRBJ1-3; a possible D gene is TRBD1 (5 bases). The CDR3 length is 15 residues. The V gene lost 1 base and the J gene lost 3 bases, with 11 bases spanning the gap. Per the germline V gene, CDR1 is SGHRS and CDR2 is YFSETQ.

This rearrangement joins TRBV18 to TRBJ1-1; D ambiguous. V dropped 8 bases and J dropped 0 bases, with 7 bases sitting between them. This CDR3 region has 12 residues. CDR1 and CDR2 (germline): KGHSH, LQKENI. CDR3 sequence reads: CASLALNTEAFF. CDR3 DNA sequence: TGTGCCAGCCTAGCGTTGAACACTGAAGCTTTCTTT.

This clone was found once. CDR3 protein: CASSLASGVKSYEQYF. CDR3 DNA: TGTGCCAGCAGCTTGGCCTCAGGGGTAAAATCCTACGAGCAGTACTTC. The chain employs TRBV5-5 and TRBJ2-7; D perhaps matches TRBD1 (6 bases). V gave up 0 bases and J gave up 1 base, with 14 bases separating them. The CDR3 covers 16 residues. Germline V lookup: CDR1 SGHKS, CDR2 YYEKEE (reference sequence).

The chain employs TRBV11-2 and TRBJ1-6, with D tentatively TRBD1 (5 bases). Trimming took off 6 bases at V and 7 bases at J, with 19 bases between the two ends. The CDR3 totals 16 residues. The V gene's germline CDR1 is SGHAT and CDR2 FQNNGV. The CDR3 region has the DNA TGTGCCAGCAGGAATTCTCACGGGGGTTTGAATTCACCCCTCCACTTT. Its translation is CASRNSHGGLNSPLHF.

The CDR3 here is CAILVGGEQYF. The CDR3 nucleotides are TGTGCCATCCTGGTGGGGGGTGAGCAGTACTTC. The V call is TRBV10-3, the J call TRBJ2-7, with D possibly TRBD2 on 6 matching bases. This CDR3 has 11 amino acids. V lost 8 bases, J lost 7 bases, and 12 bases lay in between. Germline V gene lookup returns CDR1 ENHRY and CDR2 SYGVKD.

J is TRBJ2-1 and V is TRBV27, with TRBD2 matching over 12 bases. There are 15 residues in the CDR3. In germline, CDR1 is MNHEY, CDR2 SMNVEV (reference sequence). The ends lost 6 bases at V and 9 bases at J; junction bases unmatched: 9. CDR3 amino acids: CASSSLAGGRGEQFF. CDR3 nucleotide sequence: TGTGCCAGCAGCTCACTAGCGGGGGGCCGGGGTGAGCAGTTCTTC.

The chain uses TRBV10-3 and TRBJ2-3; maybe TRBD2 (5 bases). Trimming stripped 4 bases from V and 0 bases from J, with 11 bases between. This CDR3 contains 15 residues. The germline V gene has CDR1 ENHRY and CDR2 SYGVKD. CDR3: CAISAGAASTDTQYF. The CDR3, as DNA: TGTGCCATCAGTGCAGGAGCGGCGAGCACAGATACGCAGTATTTT.

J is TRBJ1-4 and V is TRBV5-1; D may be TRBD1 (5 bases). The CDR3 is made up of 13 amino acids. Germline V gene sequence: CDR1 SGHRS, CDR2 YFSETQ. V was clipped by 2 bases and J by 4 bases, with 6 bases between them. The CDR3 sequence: CASSFGGNEKLFF. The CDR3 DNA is TGCGCCAGCAGCTTCGGGGGTAATGAAAAACTGTTTTTT.

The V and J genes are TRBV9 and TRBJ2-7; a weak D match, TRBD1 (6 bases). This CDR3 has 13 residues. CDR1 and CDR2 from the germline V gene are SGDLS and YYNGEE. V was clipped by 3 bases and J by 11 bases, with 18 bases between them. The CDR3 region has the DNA TGTGCCAGCAGCGCCGCCACAGGGTCAGTGGAGTACTTC. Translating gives CASSAATGSVEYF.

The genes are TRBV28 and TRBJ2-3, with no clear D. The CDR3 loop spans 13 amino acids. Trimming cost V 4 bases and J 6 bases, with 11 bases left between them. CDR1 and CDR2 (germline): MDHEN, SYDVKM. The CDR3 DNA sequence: TGTGCCAGCAGTTCCCCATTGGGCGATACGCAGTATTTT. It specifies CASSSPLGDTQYF.

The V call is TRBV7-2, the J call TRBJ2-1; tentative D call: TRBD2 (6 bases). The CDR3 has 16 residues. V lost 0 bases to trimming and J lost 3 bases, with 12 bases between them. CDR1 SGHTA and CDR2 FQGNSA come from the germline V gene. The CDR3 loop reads CASSLAGGGLYNEQFF. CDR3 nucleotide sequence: TGTGCCAGCAGCTTAGCTGGTGGGGGACTCTACAATGAGCAGTTCTTC.

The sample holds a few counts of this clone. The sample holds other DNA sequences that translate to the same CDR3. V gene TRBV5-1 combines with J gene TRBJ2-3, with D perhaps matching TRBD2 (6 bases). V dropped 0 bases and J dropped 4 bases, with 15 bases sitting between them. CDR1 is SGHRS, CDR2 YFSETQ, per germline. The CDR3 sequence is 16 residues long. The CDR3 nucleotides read TGCGCCAGCAGCTTGGGCGGGGCAATCTTTTCAGATACGCAGTATTTT. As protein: CASSLGGAIFSDTQYF.

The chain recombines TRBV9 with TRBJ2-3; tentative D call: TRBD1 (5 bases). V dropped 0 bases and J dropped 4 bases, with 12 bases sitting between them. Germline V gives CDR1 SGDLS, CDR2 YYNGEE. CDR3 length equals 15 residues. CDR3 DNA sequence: TGTGCCAGCAGCGTAGTCCAGGGCGGCCCAGATACGCAGTATTTT. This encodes CASSVVQGGPDTQYF.

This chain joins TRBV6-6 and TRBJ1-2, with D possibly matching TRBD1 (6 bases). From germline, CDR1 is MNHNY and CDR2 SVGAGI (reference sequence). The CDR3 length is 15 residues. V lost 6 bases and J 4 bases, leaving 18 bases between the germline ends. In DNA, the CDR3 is TGTGCCAGCAGAACTACAGGGAACTGGGGCTATGGCTACACCTTC. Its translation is CASRTTGNWGYGYTF.

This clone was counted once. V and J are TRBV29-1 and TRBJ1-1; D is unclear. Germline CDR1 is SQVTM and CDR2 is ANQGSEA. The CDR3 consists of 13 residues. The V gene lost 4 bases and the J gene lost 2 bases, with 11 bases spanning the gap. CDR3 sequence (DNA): TGCAGCGTTGTAGTTTTTGGCAACACTGAAGCTTTCTTT. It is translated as CSVVVFGNTEAFF.

CDR3: CASSLSPGPQNTGELFF. The CDR3, as DNA: TGCGCCAGCAGTCTCTCCCCGGGACCCCAGAACACCGGGGAGCTGTTTTTT. The chain joins TRBV5-1 to TRBJ2-2; D is perhaps TRBD1 or TRBD2 (5 bases each). V was cut by 5 bases and J by 1 base, with 18 bases left in between. Germline CDR1 SGHRS, CDR2 YFSETQ. This CDR3 is built from 17 residues.

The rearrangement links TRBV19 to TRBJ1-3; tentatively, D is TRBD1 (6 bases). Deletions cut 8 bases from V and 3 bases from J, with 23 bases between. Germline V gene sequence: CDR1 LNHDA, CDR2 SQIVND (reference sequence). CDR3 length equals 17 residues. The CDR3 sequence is CASENPTGARGGNTIYF. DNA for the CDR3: TGTGCCAGTGAGAATCCGACAGGAGCCAGGGGTGGAAACACCATATATTTT.

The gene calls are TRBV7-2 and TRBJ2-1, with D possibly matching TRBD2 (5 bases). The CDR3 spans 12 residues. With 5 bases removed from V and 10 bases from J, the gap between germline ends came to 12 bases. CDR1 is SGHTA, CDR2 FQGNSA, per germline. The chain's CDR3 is CASSPPGGEQFF. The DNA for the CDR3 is TGTGCCAGCAGCCCCCCGGGCGGGGAGCAGTTCTTC.

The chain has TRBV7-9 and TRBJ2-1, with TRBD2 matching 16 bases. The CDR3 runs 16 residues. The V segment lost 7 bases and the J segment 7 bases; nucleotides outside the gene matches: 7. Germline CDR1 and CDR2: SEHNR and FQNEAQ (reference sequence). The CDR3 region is CASKGLAGGPGNEQFF. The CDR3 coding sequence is TGTGCCAGCAAGGGACTAGCGGGAGGGCCGGGGAATGAGCAGTTCTTC.

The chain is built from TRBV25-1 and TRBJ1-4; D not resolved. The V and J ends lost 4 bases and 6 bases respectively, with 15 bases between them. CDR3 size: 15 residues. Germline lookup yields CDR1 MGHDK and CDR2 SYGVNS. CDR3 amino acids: CASSATEPTYEKLFF. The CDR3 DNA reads TGTGCCAGCAGTGCGACGGAACCAACGTATGAAAAACTGTTTTTT. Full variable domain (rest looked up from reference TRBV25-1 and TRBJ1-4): EADIYQTPRYLVIGTGKKITLECSQTMGHDKMYWYQQDPGMELHLIHYSYGVNSTEKGDLSSESTVSRIRTEHFPLTLESARPSHTSQYLCASSATEPTYEKLFFGSGTQLSVL.

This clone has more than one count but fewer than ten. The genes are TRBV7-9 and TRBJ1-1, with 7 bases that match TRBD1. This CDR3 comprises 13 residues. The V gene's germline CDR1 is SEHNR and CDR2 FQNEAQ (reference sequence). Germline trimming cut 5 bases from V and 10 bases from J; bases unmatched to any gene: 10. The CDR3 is CASSTLQGIGAFF. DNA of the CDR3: TGTGCCAGCAGCACACTACAGGGGATCGGAGCTTTCTTT.

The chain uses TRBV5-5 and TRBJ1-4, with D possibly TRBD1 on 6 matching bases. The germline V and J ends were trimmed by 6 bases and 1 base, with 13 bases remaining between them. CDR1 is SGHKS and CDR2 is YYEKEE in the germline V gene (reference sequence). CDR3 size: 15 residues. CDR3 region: CASIGTGRTNEKLFF. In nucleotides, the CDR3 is TGTGCCAGCATCGGAACAGGGCGAACTAATGAAAAACTGTTTTTT.

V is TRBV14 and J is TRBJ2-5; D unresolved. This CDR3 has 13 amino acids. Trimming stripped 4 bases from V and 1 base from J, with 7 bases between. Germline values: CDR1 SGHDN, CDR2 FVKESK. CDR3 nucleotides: TGTGCCAGCAGCCCGCGTATCCAAGAGACCCAGTACTTC. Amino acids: CASSPRIQETQYF.

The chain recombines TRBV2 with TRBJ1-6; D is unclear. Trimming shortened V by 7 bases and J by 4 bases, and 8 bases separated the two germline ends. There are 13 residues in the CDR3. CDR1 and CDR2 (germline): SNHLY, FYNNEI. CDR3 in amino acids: CASTRDYNSPLHF. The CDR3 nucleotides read TGTGCCAGCACTCGGGATTATAATTCACCCCTCCACTTT.